This T cell receptor beta chain was retrieved from a study of Ad26.COV2.S vaccination and SARS-CoV-2 variants. Worth noting for this clone: Its specificity is not known.

The protocol was immunoSEQ multiplex PCR, while the TCRdb copy is restricted to in-frame clones and leaves out a portion. The sample records roughly 460,000 clones, roughly nine tenths being singletons. Treatment denoted: some 20 received Ad26.COV2.S at low or high dose, single or two shots; 5 received placebo; per-sample allocation not given. Day 63 following the first vaccine or placebo injection was when the samples were taken. Vaccination used an Ad26 vector expressing Wuhan-strain SARS-CoV-2 spike. The CDR3 runs 16 residues. Germline V lookup: CDR1 KGHSH, CDR2 LQKENI. V shed 3 bases and J shed 0 bases, with 12 bases lying between them. Study-wide results and caveats: Spike-specific TCR breadth was greater in vaccine than placebo recipients.

This specimen consisted of peripheral blood, obtained in a trial of Ad26.COV2.S vaccine versus placebo. The chain recombines TRBV18 with TRBJ1-3; weak D call: TRBD1 (5 bases). The origin of this receptor is a person between 18 and 65 years old who received the Ad26.COV2.S COVID-19 vaccine or a placebo. CDR3 sequence: CASSPTGGNSGNTIYF. Here the CDR3 DNA reads TGTGCCAGCTCACCGACCGGGGGGAACTCTGGAAACACCATATATTTT.